A single sample is the source of the 24 T cell receptor beta chains below, sequenced in a study of cytomegalovirus exposure and HLA in healthy donors. Primers: 60 Vbeta forward and 13 Jbeta reverse. Data came from immunoSEQ multiplex PCR; TCRdb stores just in-frame clones and leaves some out. The repertoire holds around 30,000 clones, with 85% to 90% as singletons. Sequencing was done on a sample of PBMCs. These receptors were obtained from a boy aged 5-17 years in good health and CMV-seronegative.

The chain has TRBV29-1 and TRBJ1-1; D perhaps matches TRBD1 (6 bases). Trimming shortened V by 7 bases and J by 5 bases, and 14 bases separated the two germline ends. Looked up from germline, CDR1 is SQVTM and CDR2 is ANQGSEA. CDR3 size: 12 residues. CDR3 sequence reads: CSGGIQGTEAFF. The CDR3 DNA reads TGCAGCGGGGGGATTCAGGGGACTGAAGCTTTCTTT.

The chain employs TRBV2 and TRBJ2-5; 9 nucleotides agree with TRBD1. With V trimmed by 6 bases and J by 2 bases, 16 bases remained unmatched. Germline CDR1 is SNHLY and CDR2 is FYNNEI. The CDR3 has 18 amino acids. The CDR3 nucleotides are TGTGCCAGCAGCTTCGGGACAGGGTATGGGGCAGCACAAGAGACCCAGTACTTC. Its protein product is CASSFGTGYGAAQETQYF.

V is TRBV19 and J is TRBJ2-2; 9 bases fit TRBD1. Germline V CDR1 and CDR2: LNHDA, SQIVND (reference sequence). The CDR3 loop spans 17 amino acids. The V and J ends lost 8 bases and 6 bases, in that order; junction bases with no gene match: 16. CDR3 nucleotide sequence: TGTGCCAGTGAGGTGGGGCCGGGACAGGGCTTGCCCGGGGAGCTGTTTTTT. Its protein product is CASEVGPGQGLPGELFF.

The rearrangement links TRBV6-4 to TRBJ2-1; tentative D call: TRBD2 (7 bases). In germline, CDR1 is MRHNA, CDR2 SNTAGT. Trimming pared 2 bases from V and 4 bases from J, leaving 12 bases between. The CDR3 consists of 15 residues. In DNA, the CDR3 is TGTGCCAGCAGTGACGCGCGGGGGCCTTACAATGAGCAGTTCTTC. This translates into CASSDARGPYNEQFF.

This chain uses TRBV28 with TRBJ1-2; D is perhaps TRBD1 (5 bases). V lost 4 bases to trimming and J lost 4 bases, with 19 bases between them. The germline V gene has CDR1 MDHEN and CDR2 SYDVKM. CDR3 length: 16 residues. CDR3 region: CASSSPRGGFFYGYTF. In DNA, the CDR3 is TGTGCCAGCAGTTCCCCCCGGGGGGGTTTTTTCTATGGCTACACCTTC.

The V and J genes are TRBV5-8 and TRBJ2-1; weak D call: TRBD2 (6 bases). The V end lost 4 bases, the J end lost 0 bases, and 20 bases lay between the germline ends. The germline CDR1 and CDR2 sequences are SGHTS and YDEGEE. The CDR3 runs 18 residues. CDR3 nucleotides: TGTGCCAGCAGCCAAGGATTAGCGGAGTTAAGCTCCTACAATGAGCAGTTCTTC. It codes for CASSQGLAELSSYNEQFF.

V is TRBV5-6 and J is TRBJ2-3; 9 bases fit TRBD2. The junction had 9 bases not matched to a gene; V was cut back by 1 base and J by 0 bases. This CDR3 region has 18 residues. Germline CDR1 reads SGHDT; CDR2 reads YYEEEE. Here the CDR3 DNA reads TGTGCCAGCAGCTTGCTGACTAGCGGAGGAACTAGCACAGATACGCAGTATTTT. Protein product: CASSLLTSGGTSTDTQYF.

This clone was recorded only once. The chain combines TRBV7-9 with TRBJ1-4, with 7 positions matching TRBD1. The CDR3 is 15 residues long. The trim removed 5 bases at V and 8 bases at J, leaving 11 bases unmatched. Per germline, CDR1 SEHNR and CDR2 FQNEAQ (reference sequence). The CDR3 loop is CASSPSDRSGEKLFF. DNA of the CDR3: TGTGCCAGCAGCCCGTCGGACAGGTCCGGAGAAAAACTGTTTTTT.

In this sample, this clone turned up once. This chain joins TRBV6-5 and TRBJ2-2, with 12 bases aligning to TRBD2. With V trimmed by 1 base and J by 7 bases, 1 base remained unmatched. CDR1 is MNHEY, CDR2 SVGAGI, per germline. The CDR3 sequence is 15 residues long. The CDR3 sequence: CASSYWTSGVGELFF. The CDR3 DNA is TGTGCCAGCAGTTACTGGACTAGCGGGGTCGGGGAGCTGTTTTTT.

This chain links TRBV6-4 with TRBJ2-3; 9 bases match TRBD2. The CDR3 consists of 15 residues. Germline trimming cut 3 bases from V and 0 bases from J; bases unmatched to any gene: 1. From germline, CDR1 is MRHNA and CDR2 SNTAGT. This chain's CDR3 is CASSERGGSTDTQYF. In nucleotides, the CDR3 is TGTGCCAGCAGTGAGCGGGGGGGGAGCACAGATACGCAGTATTTT.

This chain connects TRBV11-3 to TRBJ2-1; 8 positions match TRBD1. Trimming removed 6 bases from V and 8 bases from J; junction bases left unmatched: 9. This CDR3 has 14 amino acids. Per germline, CDR1 SGHNT and CDR2 YENEEA. The chain's CDR3 is CASSSGGRGHEQFF. Written as DNA, the CDR3 is TGTGCCAGCAGTTCAGGGGGCAGGGGGCATGAGCAGTTCTTC. The entire variable domain, with the rest obtained from reference TRBV11-3 and TRBJ2-1, is as follows: EAGVVQSPRYKIIEKKQPVAFWCNPISGHNTLYWYLQNLGQGPELLIRYENEEAVDDSQLPKDRFSAERLKGVDSTLKIQPAELGDSAVYLCASSSGGRGHEQFFGPGTRLTVL.

V gene TRBV25-1 combines with J gene TRBJ2-2, with 8 bases lining up with TRBD1. Germline CDR1 MGHDK, CDR2 SYGVNS. V lost 6 bases, J lost 5 bases, and 5 bases stayed unmatched. The CDR3 runs to 14 residues. The CDR3 region is CASRVTGATGELFF. CDR3 nucleotides: TGTGCCAGCAGGGTGACAGGGGCGACCGGGGAGCTGTTTTTT. Drawing the rest from reference TRBV25-1 and TRBJ2-2, the complete variable domain is EADIYQTPRYLVIGTGKKITLECSQTMGHDKMYWYQQDPGMELHLIHYSYGVNSTEKGDLSSESTVSRIRTEHFPLTLESARPSHTSQYLCASRVTGATGELFFGEGSRLTVL.

J is TRBJ2-2 and V is TRBV15; 8 bases are a match to TRBD2. CDR1 LNHNV and CDR2 YYDKDF come from the germline V gene (reference sequence). The CDR3 covers 15 residues. J was trimmed by 6 bases and V by 1 base; bases with no gene match: 4. The CDR3 sequence is CATSRVYGGAGELFF. In nucleotides, the CDR3 is TGTGCCACCAGCAGAGTTTACGGGGGGGCCGGGGAGCTGTTTTTT. Complete variable domain (other parts from reference TRBV15 and TRBJ2-2): DAMVIQNPRYQVTQFGKPVTLSCSQTLNHNVMYWYQQKSSQAPKLLFHYYDKDFNNEADTPDNFQSRRPNTSFCFLDIRSPGLGDTAMYLCATSRVYGGAGELFFGEGSRLTVL.

V usage is TRBV30 and J usage is TRBJ1-4; a possible D gene is TRBD1 (6 bases). V dropped 8 bases and J dropped 3 bases, with 13 bases sitting between them. This CDR3 has 13 amino acids. The germline gives CDR1 GTSNPN, CDR2 SVGIG (reference sequence). CDR3 nucleotides: TGTGCCGGACCCAGGGGACCTAATGAAAAACTGTTTTTT. Protein sequence: CAGPRGPNEKLFF. Drawing the rest from reference TRBV30 and TRBJ1-4, the complete variable domain is SQTIHQWPATLVQPVGSPLSLECTVEGTSNPNLYWYRQAAGRGLQLLFYSVGIGQISSEVPQNLSASRPQDRQFILSSKKLLLSDSGFYLCAGPRGPNEKLFFGSGTQLSVL.

The chain has TRBV6-1 and TRBJ2-4; 8 bases are shared with TRBD2. The CDR3 covers 15 residues. J lost 3 bases, V lost 3 bases, and 4 bases had no gene match. Germline assignment: CDR1 MNHNS and CDR2 SASEGT. For the CDR3, the DNA is TGTGCCAGCAGTGAGGAGCGGGGGTACAAAAACATTCAGTACTTC. This encodes CASSEERGYKNIQYF.

This chain joins TRBV19 and TRBJ1-6; D is possibly TRBD1 (5 bases). This CDR3 spans 15 amino acids. V was trimmed by 2 bases and J by 7 bases, leaving 12 bases between them. CDR1 is LNHDA, CDR2 SQIVND, per germline (reference sequence). The CDR3 protein is CASSIQGLGNSPLHF. The CDR3 bases are TGTGCCAGTAGTATACAGGGTCTCGGGAATTCACCCCTCCACTTT.

This chain links TRBV18 with TRBJ2-7, with 10 bases fitting TRBD1. The CDR3 runs 15 residues. The ends lost 4 bases at V and 2 bases at J; junction bases unmatched: 5. Per germline, CDR1 KGHSH and CDR2 LQKENI. The CDR3 spells CASSRSGTGAYEQYF. CDR3 bases: TGTGCCAGCTCACGATCCGGGACAGGGGCCTACGAGCAGTACTTC.

The rearrangement links TRBV19 to TRBJ2-3, with 9 bases matching TRBD1. The CDR3 sequence is 16 residues long. V lost 5 bases and J lost 0; bases outside the gene matches: 6. Per the germline V gene, CDR1 is LNHDA and CDR2 is SQIVND (reference sequence). DNA for the CDR3: TGTGCCAGTAGTGGACAGGGGCTTCCGAGCACAGATACGCAGTATTTT. Translated, it gives CASSGQGLPSTDTQYF. Filled out from reference TRBV19 and TRBJ2-3, the complete variable domain reads DGGITQSPKYLFRKEGQNVTLSCEQNLNHDAMYWYRQDPGQGLRLIYYSQIVNDFQKGDIAEGYSVSREKKESFPLTVTSAQKNPTAFYLCASSGQGLPSTDTQYFGPGTRLTVL.

The chain employs TRBV14 and TRBJ2-3, with D possibly TRBD2 on 6 matching bases. The germline V gene has CDR1 SGHDN and CDR2 FVKESK. V dropped 8 bases and J dropped 4 bases, with 13 bases sitting between them. This CDR3 spans 13 amino acids. CDR3 residues: CASQAWGADTQYF. CDR3 nucleotides: TGTGCCAGCCAGGCTTGGGGGGCAGATACGCAGTATTTT.

This chain links TRBV2 with TRBJ1-5; D uncertain. V dropped 3 bases and J dropped 0 bases, with 12 bases sitting between them. The CDR3 covers 16 residues. Germline loops: CDR1 SNHLY, CDR2 FYNNEI. CDR3 sequence: CASSDMPLNSNQPQHF. The CDR3 DNA sequence: TGTGCCAGCAGTGACATGCCCCTAAATAGCAATCAGCCCCAGCATTTT.

The chain joins TRBV9 to TRBJ2-3, with D unresolved. Germline lookup yields CDR1 SGDLS and CDR2 YYNGEE. Trimming left V 0 bases short and J 4 bases short, with 12 bases between. CDR3 length: 15 residues. The CDR3 region is CASSVVESVADTQYF. The DNA for the CDR3 is TGTGCCAGCAGCGTAGTGGAGAGTGTCGCAGATACGCAGTATTTT.

The chain has TRBV27 and TRBJ1-2; no reliable D call. The germline V gene has CDR1 MNHEY and CDR2 SMNVEV (reference sequence). V lost 5 bases and J lost 5, with 9 bases in between. The CDR3 has 12 residues. The CDR3 protein is CASSPSGYGYTF. The CDR3 DNA reads TGTGCCAGCAGTCCCTCGGGGTATGGCTACACCTTC.

This chain joins TRBV11-3 and TRBJ1-6; possible D gene TRBD1, 5 bases. The CDR3 has 13 residues. Looked up from germline, CDR1 is SGHNT and CDR2 is YENEEA. Trimming cost V 4 bases and J 8 bases, with 9 bases left between them. The CDR3 coding sequence is TGTGCCAGCAGCTCCGGGGGGTATTCACCCCTCCACTTT. Its protein product is CASSSGGYSPLHF.

This clone was seen a handful of times. This rearrangement joins TRBV15 to TRBJ1-1; 7 nucleotides align to TRBD1. Germline V gene data show CDR1 as LNHNV and CDR2 as YYDKDF (reference sequence). The CDR3 has 14 residues. V lost 3 bases to trimming and J lost 5 bases; unmatched junction nucleotides: 6. The chain's CDR3 is CATSRVTGATEAFF. The CDR3 DNA reads as TGTGCCACCAGCAGGGTTACAGGGGCGACTGAAGCTTTCTTT.